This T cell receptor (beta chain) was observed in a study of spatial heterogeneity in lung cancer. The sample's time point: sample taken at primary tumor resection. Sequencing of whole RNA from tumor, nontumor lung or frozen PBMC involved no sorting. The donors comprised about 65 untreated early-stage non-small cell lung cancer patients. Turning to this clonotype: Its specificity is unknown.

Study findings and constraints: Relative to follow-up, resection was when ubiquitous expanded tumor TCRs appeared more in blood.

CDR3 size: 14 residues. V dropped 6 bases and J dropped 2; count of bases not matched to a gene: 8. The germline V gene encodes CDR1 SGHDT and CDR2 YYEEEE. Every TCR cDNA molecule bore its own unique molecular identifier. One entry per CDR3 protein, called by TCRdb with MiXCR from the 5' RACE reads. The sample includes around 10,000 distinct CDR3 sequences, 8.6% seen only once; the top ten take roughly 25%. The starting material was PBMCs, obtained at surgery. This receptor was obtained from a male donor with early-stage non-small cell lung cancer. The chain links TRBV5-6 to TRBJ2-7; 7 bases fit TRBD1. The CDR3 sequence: CASTSGTDPYEQYF. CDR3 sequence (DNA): TGTGCCAGCACCTCCGGGACAGACCCCTACGAGCAGTACTTC.